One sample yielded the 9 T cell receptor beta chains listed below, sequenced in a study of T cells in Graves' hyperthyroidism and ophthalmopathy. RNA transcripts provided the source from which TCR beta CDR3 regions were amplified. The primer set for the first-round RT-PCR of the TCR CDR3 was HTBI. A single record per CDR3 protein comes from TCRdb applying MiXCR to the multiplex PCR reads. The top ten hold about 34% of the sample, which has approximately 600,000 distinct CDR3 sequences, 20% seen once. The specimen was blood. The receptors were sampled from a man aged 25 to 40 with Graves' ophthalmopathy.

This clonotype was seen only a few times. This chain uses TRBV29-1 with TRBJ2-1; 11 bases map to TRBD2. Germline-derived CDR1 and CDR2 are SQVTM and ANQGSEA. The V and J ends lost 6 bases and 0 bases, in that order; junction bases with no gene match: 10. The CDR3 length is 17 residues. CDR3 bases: TGCAGCGTCTCCGGGACTAGCGGCAGGGGCTCCTACAATGAGCAGTTCTTC. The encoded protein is CSVSGTSGRGSYNEQFF.

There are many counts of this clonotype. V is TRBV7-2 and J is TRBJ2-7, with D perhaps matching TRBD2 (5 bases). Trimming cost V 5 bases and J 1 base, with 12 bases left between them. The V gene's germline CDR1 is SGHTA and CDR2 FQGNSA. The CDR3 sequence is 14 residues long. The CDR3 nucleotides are TGTGCCAGCAGCCCCCGTGGACTTTCCTACGAGCAGTACTTC. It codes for CASSPRGLSYEQYF.

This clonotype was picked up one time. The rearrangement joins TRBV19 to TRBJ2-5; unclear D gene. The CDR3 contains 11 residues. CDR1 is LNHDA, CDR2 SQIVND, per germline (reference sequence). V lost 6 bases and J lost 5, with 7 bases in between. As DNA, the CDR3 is TGTGCCAGTAGGTTCTACGAGACCCAGTACTTC. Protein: CASRFYETQYF.

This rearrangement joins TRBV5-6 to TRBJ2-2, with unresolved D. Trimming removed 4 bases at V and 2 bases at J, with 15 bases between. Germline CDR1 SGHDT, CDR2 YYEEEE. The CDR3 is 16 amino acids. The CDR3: CASSPGRTQNTGELFF. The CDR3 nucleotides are TGTGCCAGCAGCCCCGGGCGGACCCAAAACACCGGGGAGCTGTTTTTT. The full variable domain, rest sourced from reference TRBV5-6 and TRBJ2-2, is DAGVTQSPTHLIKTRGQQVTLRCSPKSGHDTVSWYQQALGQGPQFIFQYYEEEERQRGNFPDRFSGHQFPNYSSELNVNALLLGDSALYLCASSPGRTQNTGELFFGEGSRLTVL.

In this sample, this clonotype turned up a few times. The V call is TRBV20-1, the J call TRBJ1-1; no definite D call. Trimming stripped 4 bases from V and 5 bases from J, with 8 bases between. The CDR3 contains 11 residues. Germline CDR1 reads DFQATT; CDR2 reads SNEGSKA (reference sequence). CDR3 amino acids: CSAIGPTEAFF. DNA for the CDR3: TGCAGTGCTATAGGACCAACTGAAGCTTTCTTT.

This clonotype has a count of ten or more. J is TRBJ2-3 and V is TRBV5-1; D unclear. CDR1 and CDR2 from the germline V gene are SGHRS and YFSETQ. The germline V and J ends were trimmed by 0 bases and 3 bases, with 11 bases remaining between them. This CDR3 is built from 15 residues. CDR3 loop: CASSLDGKTTDTQYF. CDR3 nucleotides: TGCGCCAGCAGCTTGGATGGGAAGACGACAGATACGCAGTATTTT.

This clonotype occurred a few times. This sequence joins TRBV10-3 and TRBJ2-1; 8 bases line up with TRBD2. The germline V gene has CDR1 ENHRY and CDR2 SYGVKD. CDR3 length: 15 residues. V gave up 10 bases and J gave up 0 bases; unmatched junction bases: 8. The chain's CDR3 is CASAPGGSSYNEQFF. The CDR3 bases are TGTGCCAGCGCCCCGGGGGGGAGCTCCTACAATGAGCAGTTCTTC.

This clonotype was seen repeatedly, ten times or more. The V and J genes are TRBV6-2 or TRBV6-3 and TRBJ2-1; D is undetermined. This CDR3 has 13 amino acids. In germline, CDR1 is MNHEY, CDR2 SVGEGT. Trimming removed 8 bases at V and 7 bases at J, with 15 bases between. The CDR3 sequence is CASGEPVLNEQFF. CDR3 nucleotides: TGTGCCAGCGGGGAACCGGTCCTTAATGAGCAGTTCTTC.

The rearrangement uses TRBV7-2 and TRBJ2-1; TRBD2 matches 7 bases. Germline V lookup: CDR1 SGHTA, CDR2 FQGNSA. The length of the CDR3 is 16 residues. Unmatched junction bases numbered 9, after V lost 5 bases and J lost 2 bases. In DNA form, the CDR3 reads TGTGCCAGCAGCGATACCCGACTAGCCCCCTACAATGAGCAGTTCTTC. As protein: CASSDTRLAPYNEQFF. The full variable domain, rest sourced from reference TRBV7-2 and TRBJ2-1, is GAGVSQSPSNKVTEKGKDVELRCDPISGHTALYWYRQSLGQGLEFLIYFQGNSAPDKSGLPSDRFSAERTGGSVSTLTIQRTQQEDSAVYLCASSDTRLAPYNEQFFGPGTRLTVL.